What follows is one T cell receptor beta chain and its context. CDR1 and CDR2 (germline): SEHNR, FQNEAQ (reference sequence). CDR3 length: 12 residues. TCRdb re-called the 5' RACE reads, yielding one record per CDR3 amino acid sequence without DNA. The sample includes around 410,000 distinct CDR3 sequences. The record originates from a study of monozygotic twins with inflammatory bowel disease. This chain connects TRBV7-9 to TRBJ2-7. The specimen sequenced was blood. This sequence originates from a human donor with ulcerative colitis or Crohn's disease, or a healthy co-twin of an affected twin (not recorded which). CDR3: CASSLSALGQYF.